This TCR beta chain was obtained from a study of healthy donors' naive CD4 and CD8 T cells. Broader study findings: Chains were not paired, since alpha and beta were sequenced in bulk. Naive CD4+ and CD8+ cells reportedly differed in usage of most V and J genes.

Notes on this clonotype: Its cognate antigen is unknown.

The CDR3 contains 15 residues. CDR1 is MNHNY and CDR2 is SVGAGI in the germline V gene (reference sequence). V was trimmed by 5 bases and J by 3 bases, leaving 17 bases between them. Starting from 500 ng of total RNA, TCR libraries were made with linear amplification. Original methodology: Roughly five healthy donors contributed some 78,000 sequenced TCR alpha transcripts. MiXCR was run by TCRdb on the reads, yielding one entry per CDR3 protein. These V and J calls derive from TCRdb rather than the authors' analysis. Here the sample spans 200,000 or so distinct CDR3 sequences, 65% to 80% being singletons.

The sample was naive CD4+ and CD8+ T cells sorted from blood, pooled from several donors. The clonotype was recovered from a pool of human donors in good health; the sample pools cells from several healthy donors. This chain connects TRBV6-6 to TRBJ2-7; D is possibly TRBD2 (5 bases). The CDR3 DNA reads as TGTGCCAGCAGTGGCCGGGATAAGATGTACTACGAGCAGTACTTC. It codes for CASSGRDKMYYEQYF.